This TCR beta chain was sequenced for a study of graft-versus-host responses after intestinal transplantation. At the level of the study: Multivisceral, liver-intestinal, or isolated intestinal grafts were transplanted into recipients.

A word on this clone: Its antigen is as yet unknown.

With V trimmed by 6 bases and J by 6 bases, 17 bases remained unmatched. Germline assignment: CDR1 MDHEN and CDR2 SYDVKM. This CDR3 contains 18 residues. The repertoire was sequenced with immunoSEQ multiplex PCR; TCRdb's copy has only in-frame clones and lacks some. The data contain about 81,000 clones, roughly 89% of them seen just once; the ten biggest clones take up roughly 0.32%. Specimen: unstimulated CD4+ T cells sorted from spleen or lymph node cells, collected before intestinal transplant. The TCR comes from a human donor who received an intestinal transplant. The rearrangement links TRBV28 to TRBJ1-5; 10 bases map to TRBD1. In DNA form, the CDR3 reads TGTGCCAGCAGCAGCGCAGAGTCGGGGACAGGGGAAAGTCAGCCCCAGCATTTT. This codes for CASSSAESGTGESQPQHF.